These T cell receptor beta chains were read from a single sample in a study of OX40 agonist ivuxolimab in advanced cancers. The table came from immunoSEQ multiplex PCR; TCRdb's copy has only in-frame clones and leaves some out. Here the sample spans some 91,000 clones, 70% to 90% being singletons. This specimen consisted of CD4+ or CD8+ T cells sorted from blood, obtained in a trial of the OX40 agonist ivuxolimab. All receptors come from an adult with an advanced solid tumor such as melanoma, head and neck, liver or kidney cancer. The CDR3 runs from the conserved cysteine through the conserved F or W. The D gene is left open where the match is weak. Rows give clone size only sometimes, using once, few, many, or a class for an expanded clone.

v_call,j_call,d_call,clone_size,cdr3_aa,cdr3_nt
TRBV15,TRBJ2-4,-,-,CATSRDLAGQKNIQYF,TGTGCCACCAGCAGAGATTTAGCCGGACAGAAAAACATTCAGTACTTC
TRBV28,TRBJ1-2,-,-,CASLEGENYGYTF,TGTGCCAGCCTAGAGGGAGAAAACTATGGCTACACCTTC
TRBV28,TRBJ1-5,TRBD1,-,CASSLRGGLIVNQPQRF,TGTGCCAGCAGTTTAAGAGGGGGCCTAATAGTTAATCAGCCCCAGCGTTTT
TRBV2,TRBJ2-1,TRBD2,-,CASSGLAEYNEQFF,TGTGCCAGCAGTGGACTAGCGGAGTACAATGAGCAGTTCTTC
TRBV5-1,TRBJ2-3,TRBD2,-,CASSLERDSTDTQYF,TGCGCCAGCAGCTTGGAGCGGGATAGCACAGATACGCAGTATTTT
TRBV29-1,TRBJ1-1,-,-,CSVEQEVMNTEAFF,TGCAGCGTTGAACAGGAGGTAATGAACACTGAAGCTTTCTTT
TRBV18,TRBJ1-1,TRBD1,-,CASSPMTGDTEAFF,TGTGCCAGCTCCCCGATGACAGGGGACACTGAAGCTTTCTTT
TRBV6-1,TRBJ2-5,-,-,CASSEEEETQYF,TGTGCCAGCAGTGAAGAAGAAGAGACCCAGTACTTC
TRBV18,TRBJ2-7,TRBD2,once,CASSPSGLAGGSYEQYF,TGTGCCAGCTCACCAAGTGGTTTGGCGGGGGGATCCTACGAGCAGTACTTC
TRBV28,TRBJ2-7,TRBD2,-,CASSFPTSGSNSYEQYF,TGTGCCAGCAGTTTCCCCACTAGCGGGAGTAATAGTTACGAGCAGTACTTC
TRBV7-2,TRBJ1-5,-,-,CASSLEGGRNYQPQHF,TGTGCCAGCAGCTTAGAGGGAGGCCGAAACTATCAGCCCCAGCATTTT
TRBV15,TRBJ2-1,-,-,CATSREGRHEQFF,TGTGCCACCAGCAGGGAGGGACGTCATGAGCAGTTCTTC
TRBV5-1,TRBJ2-1,TRBD2,-,CASSVLAGGVNEQFF,TGCGCCAGCAGCGTTCTGGCGGGAGGGGTCAATGAGCAGTTCTTC
TRBV19,TRBJ2-1,TRBD2,-,CASSTWTSGFSYNEQFF,TGTGCCAGTAGTACCTGGACTAGCGGGTTCTCCTACAATGAGCAGTTCTTC
TRBV28,TRBJ1-5,-,-,CASSPLYINQPQHF,TGTGCCAGCAGTCCCCTCTATATCAATCAGCCCCAGCATTTT
TRBV9,TRBJ2-3,TRBD2,-,CASSVEVAGDGTDTQYF,TGTGCCAGCAGCGTAGAGGTCGCGGGAGACGGGACAGATACGCAGTATTTT
TRBV5-1,TRBJ2-1,TRBD2,-,CASSLDLAGGNEQFF,TGCGCCAGCAGCTTGGATTTAGCGGGAGGGAATGAGCAGTTCTTC
TRBV7-2,TRBJ2-1,TRBD2,-,CASSLEASGRYNEQFF,TGTGCCAGCAGCTTAGAAGCTAGCGGGAGATACAATGAGCAGTTCTTC
TRBV28,TRBJ2-5,TRBD2,-,CASSLPSLADLQETQYF,TGTGCCAGCAGTTTACCCTCACTAGCGGACCTTCAAGAGACCCAGTACTTC
TRBV6-4,TRBJ2-1,TRBD2,-,CASSSPSRLAGWFNNEQFF,TGTGCCAGCAGTTCACCCTCAAGACTAGCGGGATGGTTCAACAATGAGCAGTTCTTC
TRBV20-1,TRBJ2-1,-,-,CSVREFNEQFF,TGCAGTGTCCGAGAGTTCAATGAGCAGTTCTTC
TRBV19,TRBJ1-1,-,-,CASSLLPLNTEAFF,TGTGCCAGTAGCCTCCTCCCATTGAACACTGAAGCTTTCTTT
TRBV7-3,TRBJ2-1,TRBD2,-,CASSYGTSGRGEQFF,TGTGCCAGCAGCTACGGGACTAGCGGGCGAGGGGAGCAGTTCTTC
TRBV7-2,TRBJ2-2,TRBD1,-,CASSRQGAIGELFF,TGTGCCAGCAGCCGACAGGGGGCAATCGGGGAGCTGTTTTTT
TRBV11-3,TRBJ2-2,TRBD2,-,CASSLSLAGGTGELFF,TGTGCCAGCAGCTTATCGCTAGCGGGAGGGACCGGGGAGCTGTTTTTT
TRBV5-4,TRBJ2-3,-,-,CASSLAGSDTQYF,TGTGCCAGCAGCTTGGCGGGATCAGATACGCAGTATTTT
TRBV10-3,TRBJ2-2,-,-,CAKGHRGAVF,TGTGCCAAGGGGCACCGGGGAGCTGTTTTT
TRBV11-2,TRBJ2-3,-,-,CASSPERSTDTQYF,TGTGCCAGCAGCCCCGAGCGGAGCACAGATACGCAGTATTTT
TRBV5-1,TRBJ2-7,-,-,CASSLAGYDYEQYF,TGCGCCAGCAGCTTGGCGGGGTACGATTACGAGCAGTACTTC
TRBV28,TRBJ2-1,TRBD2,-,CASRSGRAFDEQFF,TGTGCCAGCAGAAGCGGGAGGGCCTTCGATGAGCAGTTCTTC
TRBV15,TRBJ2-5,-,-,CATSTSMRETQYF,TGTGCCACCAGCACCTCGATGAGGGAGACCCAGTACTTC
TRBV6-1,TRBJ2-2,TRBD2,-,CASSALKSGRSSGELFF,TGTGCCAGCAGTGCCCTCAAGAGCGGGAGATCGTCCGGGGAGCTGTTTTTT
TRBV27,TRBJ2-1,TRBD2,-,CASSLFLAGVEQFF,TGTGCCAGCAGTTTGTTTCTAGCGGGAGTCGAGCAGTTCTTC
TRBV29-1,TRBJ1-1,TRBD1,-,CSARGQGRNTEAFF,TGCAGCGCGCGAGGACAGGGAAGGAACACTGAAGCTTTCTTT
TRBV11-1,TRBJ2-2,TRBD2,-,CASSPGGTNTGELFF,TGTGCCAGCAGCCCCGGGGGGACGAACACCGGGGAGCTGTTTTTT
TRBV5-5,TRBJ1-4,TRBD1,-,CASSLAPGGDEKLFF,TGTGCCAGCAGCTTGGCGCCAGGGGGGGATGAAAAACTGTTTTTT
TRBV18,TRBJ2-5,-,-,CASSPVGQETQYF,TGTGCCAGCTCACCGGTGGGCCAAGAGACCCAGTACTTC
TRBV29-1,TRBJ1-1,-,-,CSVTPGHSNTEAFF,TGCAGCGTCACCCCGGGACACTCGAACACTGAAGCTTTCTTT
TRBV19,TRBJ2-3,TRBD2,few,CASSPTGTRGTQYF,TGTGCCAGTAGTCCGACCGGGACTAGAGGGACGCAGTATTTT
TRBV29-1,TRBJ1-1,-,few,CSVDREVNTEAFF,TGCAGCGTTGATCGGGAAGTGAACACTGAAGCTTTCTTT
TRBV30,TRBJ1-4,TRBD1,-,CAWSTGTGVEKLFF,TGTGCCTGGAGTACCGGGACAGGAGTTGAAAAACTGTTTTTT
TRBV30,TRBJ1-5,TRBD1,-,CAWRGTGVYQPQHF,TGTGCCTGGAGAGGCACAGGGGTTTATCAGCCCCAGCATTTT
TRBV27,TRBJ2-1,TRBD2,-,CASSFGTSGTQQFF,TGTGCCAGCAGTTTCGGGACTAGCGGGACGCAGCAGTTCTTC
TRBV29-1,TRBJ2-2,-,-,CSVSGLVQTGELFF,TGCAGCGTTTCTGGATTAGTCCAAACCGGGGAGCTGTTTTTT